This T cell receptor (beta chain) emerged from a study of T-cell reconstitution after alpha-beta-depleted transplantation in children. Broader study findings: Surviving recipient T cells and thymic progenitors accounted for the high day-60 TCRbeta diversity observed in some patients.

During its preparation, the TCRbeta library received unique molecular identifiers. TCRdb reanalysed the PCR reads using MiXCR and keeps one entry per CDR3 protein. The sample lists roughly 490,000 distinct CDR3 sequences, about 10% occurring once. Trimming pared 4 bases from V and 6 bases from J, leaving 30 bases between. The CDR3 has 19 residues. In germline, CDR1 is SNHLY, CDR2 FYNNEI. This clonotype was observed a few times. The target antigen is unknown. The V and J genes are TRBV2 and TRBJ1-2; the D is unclear. The sample here was PBMCs, mostly from graft donor cells, taken 180 days after TCRalphabeta/CD19-depleted stem cell transplant. The clonotype originates from a female patient between 2 and 15 years old who had a stem cell transplant for aplastic anemia, so the T cells may come from the graft donor. The CDR3 DNA sequence: TGTGCCAGCAGTGTGTATAGTTGGAGAAGTTTAGCGCCCTTGGATGGCTACACCTTC. Its protein product is CASSVYSWRSLAPLDGYTF.